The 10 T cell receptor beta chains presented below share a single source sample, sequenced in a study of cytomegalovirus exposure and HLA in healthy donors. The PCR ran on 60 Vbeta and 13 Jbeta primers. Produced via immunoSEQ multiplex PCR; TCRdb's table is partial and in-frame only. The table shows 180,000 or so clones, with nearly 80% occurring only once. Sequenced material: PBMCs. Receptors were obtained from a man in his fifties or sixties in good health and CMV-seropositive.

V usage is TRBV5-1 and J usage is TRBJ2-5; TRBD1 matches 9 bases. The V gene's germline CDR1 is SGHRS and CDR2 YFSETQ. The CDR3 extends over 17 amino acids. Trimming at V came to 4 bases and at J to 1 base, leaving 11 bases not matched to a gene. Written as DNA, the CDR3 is TGCGCCAGCAGCGCCGGACAGGGGAGGGGAATCCAAGAGACCCAGTACTTC. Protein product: CASSAGQGRGIQETQYF.

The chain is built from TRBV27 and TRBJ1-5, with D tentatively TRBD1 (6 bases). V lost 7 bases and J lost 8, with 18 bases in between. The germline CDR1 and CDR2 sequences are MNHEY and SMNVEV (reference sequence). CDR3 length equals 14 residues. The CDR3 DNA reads TGTGCCAGCACGAACGCGGGGGCAGGTGAGCCCCAGCATTTT. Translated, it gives CASTNAGAGEPQHF.

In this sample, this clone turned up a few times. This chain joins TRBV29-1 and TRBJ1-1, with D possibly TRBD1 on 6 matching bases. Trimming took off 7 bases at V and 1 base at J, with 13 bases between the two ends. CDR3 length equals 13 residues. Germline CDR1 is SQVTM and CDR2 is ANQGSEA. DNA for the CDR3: TGCAGCGCTTTGGACAGAACGAACACTGAAGCTTTCTTT. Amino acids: CSALDRTNTEAFF.

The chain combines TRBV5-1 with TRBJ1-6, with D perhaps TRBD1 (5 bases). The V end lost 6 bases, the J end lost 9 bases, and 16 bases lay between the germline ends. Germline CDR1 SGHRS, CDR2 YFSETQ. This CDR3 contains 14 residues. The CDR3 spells CASKEGGVSSPLHF. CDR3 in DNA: TGCGCCAGCAAGGAGGGAGGGGTATCTTCACCCCTCCACTTT.

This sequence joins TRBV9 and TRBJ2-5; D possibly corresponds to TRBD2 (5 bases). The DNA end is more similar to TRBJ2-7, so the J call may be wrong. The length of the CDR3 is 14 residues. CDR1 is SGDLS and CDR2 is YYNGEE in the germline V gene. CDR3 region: CASSVGLARYEQYF. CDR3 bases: TGTGCCAGCAGCGTAGGCCTAGCCCGGTACGAGCAGTACTTC.

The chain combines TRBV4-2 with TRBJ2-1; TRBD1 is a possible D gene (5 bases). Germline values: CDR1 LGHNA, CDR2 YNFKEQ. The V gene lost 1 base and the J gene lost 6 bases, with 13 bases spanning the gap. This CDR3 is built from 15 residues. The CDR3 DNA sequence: TGTGCCAGCAGCCAAGTTGGGGCGGTGGTCAATGAGCAGTTCTTC. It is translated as CASSQVGAVVNEQFF.

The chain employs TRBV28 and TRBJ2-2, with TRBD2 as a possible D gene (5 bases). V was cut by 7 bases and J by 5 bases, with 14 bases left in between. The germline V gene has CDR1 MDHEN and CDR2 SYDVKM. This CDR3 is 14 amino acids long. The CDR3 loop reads CASTMTGMTGELFF. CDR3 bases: TGTGCCAGCACCATGACCGGGATGACCGGGGAGCTGTTTTTT.

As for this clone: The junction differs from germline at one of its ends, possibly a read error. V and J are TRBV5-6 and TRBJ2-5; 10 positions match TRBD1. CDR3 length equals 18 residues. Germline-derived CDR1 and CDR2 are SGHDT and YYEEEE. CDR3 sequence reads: CASRLATRTGGYSETQYF. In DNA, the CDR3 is TGTGCCAGCAGATTGGCCACTCGGACAGGGGGATATTCAGAGACCCAGTACTTC. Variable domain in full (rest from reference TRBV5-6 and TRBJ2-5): DAGVTQSPTHLIKTRGQQVTLRCSPKSGHDTVSWYQQALGQGPQFIFQYYEEEERQRGNFPDRFSGHQFPNYSSELNVNALLLGDSALYLCASRLATRTGGYSETQYFGPGTRLLVL.

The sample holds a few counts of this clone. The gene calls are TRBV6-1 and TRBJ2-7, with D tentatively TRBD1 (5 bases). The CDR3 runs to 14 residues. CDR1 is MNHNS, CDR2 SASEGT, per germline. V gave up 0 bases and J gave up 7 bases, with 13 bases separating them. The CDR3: CASSEAAGPREQYV. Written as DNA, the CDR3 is TGTGCCAGCAGTGAAGCCGCAGGGCCACGGGAGCAGTACGTC.

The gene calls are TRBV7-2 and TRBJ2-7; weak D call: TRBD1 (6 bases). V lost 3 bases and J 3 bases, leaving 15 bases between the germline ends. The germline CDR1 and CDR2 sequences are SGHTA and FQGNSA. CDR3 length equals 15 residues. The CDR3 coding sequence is TGTGCCAGCAGCTTCGATCGGACAGCCATCTACGAGCAGTACTTC. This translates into CASSFDRTAIYEQYF.